This TCR beta chain comes out of a study of T-cell reconstitution after alpha-beta-depleted transplantation in children (dated by TCRdb to the mid-2010s). In terms of the full investigation: T-cell immune reconstitution after TCRalphabeta/CD19-depleted allogeneic hematopoietic cell transplantation in children was quantitatively tracked in the study by means of TCR repertoire profiling.

Including cysteine and phenylalanine, the CDR3 has 16 amino acids. Just the 48-base CDR3 DNA is kept, in frame starting at base 1. Trimming leaves V shorter by 3 bases and J shorter by 4 bases, with the junction holding 9 bases beyond the gene matches. On this clonotype: Its cognate antigen has yet to be identified. Within one base of it there is no much larger clone, and no base qualities were kept.

Library creation used PCR. The sequencing machine was an Illumina HiSeq 2500. TCR library preparation used molecular barcoding, with unique molecular identifiers applied to normalize quantification of the TCRbeta repertoire. The public reads were reprocessed in TCRdb via fastp at Q25 and MiXCR, keeping in-frame beta chains. Each record represents a unique CDR3 protein, reported with the most common genes and DNA among its rows. Within this sample are approximately 200,000 distinct CDR3 sequences, with roughly 15% of them counted one time only. Jointly, the top ten make up about 13% of the sample. The source material was PBMCs from the stem cell graft donor, sampled from the stem cell graft. The receptor comes from a human donor who donated a stem cell graft to a child with acute lymphoblastic leukemia. The chain employs TRBV12-3 or TRBV12-4 and TRBJ2-3, with TRBD2 matching 8 junction bases. The nucleotide sequence is TGTGCCAGCAGTTTTCCCTCGGCGGGAGGAGCAGATACGCAGTATTTT. This gives the protein CASSFPSAGGADTQYF.